Listed below are T cell receptor beta chains from one sample, sequenced in a study of T cell changes during pregnancy in multiple sclerosis. Sequencing used immunoSEQ multiplex PCR; TCRdb keeps in-frame clones, though not all of them. The repertoire holds more than 15,000 clones, with 80% to 90% as singletons. Sequenced here: CD8+ T cells from peripheral blood mononuclear cells, sampled in the second trimester of pregnancy. The source of these receptors is a female donor in good health, enrolled as a control in a pregnancy study. Both conserved end residues are part of each CDR3. D genes are given only for firm matches. Size values are once, few and many counts, or a class for expanded clones, and some rows have none.

d_call	v_call	j_call	clone_size	cdr3_nt	cdr3_aa
NA	TRBV29-1	TRBJ1-2	NA	TGCAGCGTTGAAGATCTTGGCACCTATGGCTACACCTTC	CSVEDLGTYGYTF
NA	TRBV5-1	TRBJ2-5	NA	TGCGCCAGCAGCTTGGGCAGAAGAGAGACCCAGTACTTC	CASSLGRRETQYF
NA	TRBV19	TRBJ2-1	NA	TGTGCCAGTAGTTATGAAGCCTCCTACAATGAGCAGTTCTTC	CASSYEASYNEQFF
TRBD2	TRBV9	TRBJ2-2	NA	TGTGCCAGCAGCGCCGGGGGGGGGACTAGCGGGAGTCTCGCGAACACCGGGGAGCTGTTTTTT	CASSAGGGTSGSLANTGELFF
TRBD1	TRBV2	TRBJ2-7	NA	TGTGCCAGCAGTGGTGGGACAGGGGGCAACGAGCAGTACTTC	CASSGGTGGNEQYF
TRBD1	TRBV15	TRBJ1-5	NA	TGTGCCACCAGCAGTTCCAGGGGGGACAATCAGCCCCAGCATTTT	CATSSSRGDNQPQHF
TRBD2	TRBV11-2	TRBJ2-7	NA	TGTGCCAGCAGCTTAGCAGGTTCCGGACTAGCGGTGTTCTACGAGCAGTACTTC	CASSLAGSGLAVFYEQYF
NA	TRBV6-4	TRBJ2-5	NA	TGTGCCAGCAGTGAGCTGAGGGAGACCCAGTACTTC	CASSELRETQYF
NA	TRBV11-1	TRBJ2-1	once	TGTGCCAGCAGCTTGTCGGGAACGAACAATGAGCAGTTCTTC	CASSLSGTNNEQFF
TRBD1	TRBV5-5	TRBJ1-1	NA	TGTGCCAGCAGCCTGGAGGCGACAGGGGTAGGCGCTGAAGCTTTCTTT	CASSLEATGVGAEAFF
TRBD2	TRBV27	TRBJ2-2	NA	TGTGCCAGCGCTTGTGGACTAGCGGGAGATTGGGACACCGGGGAGCTGTTTTTT	CASACGLAGDWDTGELFF
NA	TRBV4-1	TRBJ2-7	NA	TGCGCCAGCAGCCAAGAAAAACAGGGCTACGAGCAGTACTTC	CASSQEKQGYEQYF
NA	TRBV9	TRBJ2-1	NA	TGTGCCAGCAGCGGTCCCCGTTTCTTC	CASSGPRFF
TRBD1	TRBV29-1	TRBJ1-1	NA	TGCAGCACTTATGACAGGGGATCGAACACTGAAGCTTTCTTT	CSTYDRGSNTEAFF
TRBD1	TRBV19	TRBJ1-2	NA	TGTGCCAGTAGGGGGACAGGGGCAAACTATGGCTACACCTTC	CASRGTGANYGYTF
NA	TRBV13	TRBJ2-7	NA	TGTGCCAGCAGCCTATCTGTCCCGGGGTACGAGCAGTACTTC	CASSLSVPGYEQYF
TRBD2	TRBV30	TRBJ2-7	NA	TGTGCCTGGAGTCGAACTAGCGGGGTCTACGAGCAGTACTTC	CAWSRTSGVYEQYF
TRBD1	TRBV30	TRBJ2-6	NA	TGTGCCTGGAGTGGAGACAGGGCTGGGGCCAACGTCCTGACTTTC	CAWSGDRAGANVLTF
TRBD2	TRBV28	TRBJ2-1	NA	TGTGCCAGCAGTTCACAAAATTTAACTAGCGGGAGCTACAATGAGCAGTTCTTC	CASSSQNLTSGSYNEQFF
NA	TRBV25-1	TRBJ2-6	once	TGTGCCAGCAGGGCAGGGGCTGGGGCCAACGTCCTGACTTTC	CASRAGAGANVLTF
TRBD1	TRBV29-1	TRBJ2-7	NA	TGCAGCGCTAGCTTGAGGACAGGGGTCTTTTCCTACGAGCAGTACTTC	CSASLRTGVFSYEQYF
NA	TRBV6-5	TRBJ1-2	NA	TGTGCCAGCAGTGAAACAGGGAATGGCTACACCTTC	CASSETGNGYTF
NA	TRBV19	TRBJ1-5	NA	TGTGCCAGTAGTTGGCAATCTAGCAATCAGCCCCAGCATTTT	CASSWQSSNQPQHF
NA	TRBV19	TRBJ1-5	NA	TGTGCCAGTAGTATAGATCCATGGGCGAATAATCAGCCCCAGCATTTT	CASSIDPWANNQPQHF
TRBD2	TRBV28	TRBJ2-3	NA	TGTGCCAGCAGTTTAGGGACTAGCGGGAGAACAGATACGCAGTATTTT	CASSLGTSGRTDTQYF
NA	TRBV20-1	TRBJ1-2	NA	TGCAGTGCTCTGCGAGATGGCTACACCTTC	CSALRDGYTF
TRBD2	TRBV28	TRBJ2-1	NA	TGTGCCAGCAGTCCCCCCGTGCGGGAGTCGTACAATGAGCAGTTCTTC	CASSPPVRESYNEQFF
NA	TRBV5-5	TRBJ1-2	NA	TGTGCCAGCAGTTTGGCAGGAGGGGGCTACACCTTC	CASSLAGGGYTF
TRBD2	TRBV27	TRBJ2-7	NA	TGTGCCAGCAGCCCCGGGGGGTGGGCGGGGGACGAGCAGTACTTC	CASSPGGWAGDEQYF
TRBD1	TRBV7-9	TRBJ2-1	once	TGTGCCAGCAGCTTATCCACAGGGGCACACAATGAGCAGTTCTTC	CASSLSTGAHNEQFF
TRBD1	TRBV7-8	TRBJ1-5	NA	TGTGCCAGCAGTAACCAACAGGGGGCGATTCAGCCCCAGCATTTT	CASSNQQGAIQPQHF
TRBD1	TRBV6-1	TRBJ1-1	NA	TGTGCCAGCAGTGAAGAAGGGACAGGCGTTCCTGAAGCTTTCTTT	CASSEEGTGVPEAFF
TRBD2	TRBV27	TRBJ2-1	NA	TGTGCCAGCAGTTTCGGGCTAGCGGGAAGGAATGAGCAGTTCTTC	CASSFGLAGRNEQFF
TRBD2	TRBV4-2	TRBJ2-3	NA	TGTGCCAGCAGCCAAGATGCTAGCGGGGGGGCAGATACGCAGTATTTT	CASSQDASGGADTQYF
NA	TRBV7-8	TRBJ1-2	NA	TGTGCCAGCAGCTTAGAGGCGGCCTATGGCTACACCTTC	CASSLEAAYGYTF
NA	TRBV9	TRBJ2-3	NA	TGTGCCAGCAGCGTAGTTCCTGAGACAGATACGCAGTATTTT	CASSVVPETDTQYF
TRBD1	TRBV2	TRBJ2-1	NA	TGTGCCAGTAAGGGACAGGGGGTCTACAATGAGCAGTTCTTC	CASKGQGVYNEQFF
TRBD1	TRBV6-5	TRBJ2-1	NA	TGTGCCAGCAGTTACTCCCAGGGGGTAAGGAATGAGCAGTTCTTC	CASSYSQGVRNEQFF
TRBD2	TRBV6-4	TRBJ2-1	few	TGTGCCAGCAGTGAGACTAGCGGGAGTGATGAGCAGTTCTTC	CASSETSGSDEQFF
TRBD1	TRBV28	TRBJ1-5	once	TGTGCCAGCAGACTGACAGGGACCAATCAGCCCCAGCATTTT	CASRLTGTNQPQHF
NA	TRBV9	TRBJ2-1	NA	TGTGCCAGCAGCCCGAGGTATGGGGAGCAGTTCTTC	CASSPRYGEQFF
TRBD1	TRBV9	TRBJ2-5	NA	TGTGCCAGCAGCGTAGAAACAGGGGGAAAAGAGACCCAGTACTTC	CASSVETGGKETQYF
NA	TRBV21-1	TRBJ2-1	NA	TGTGCCAGCAGCAAAGGGTGGTCTAGCGGGGGGACAGGTGAGCAGTTCTTC	CASSKGWSSGGTGEQFF
NA	TRBV11-2	TRBJ2-1	once	TGTGCCAGCAGCTTAGGTGGGGGCCCGTACAATGAGCAGTTCTTC	CASSLGGGPYNEQFF
NA	TRBV2	TRBJ1-4	NA	TGTGCCAGCAGTGCTATAACCGGTGAAAAACTGTTTTTT	CASSAITGEKLFF
TRBD2	TRBV30	TRBJ2-3	NA	TGTGCCTGGAGTGTACTAGAGACTAGCGGAGCCAGTACGCAGTATTTT	CAWSVLETSGASTQYF
TRBD1	TRBV2	TRBJ1-5	NA	TGTGCCAGCAACTACAGGGGGCTTGGCAATCAGCCCCAGCATTTT	CASNYRGLGNQPQHF